The sequence of this T cell receptor (beta chain) was determined in a study of shared clonotypes between healthy human individuals. General observations from the study: Incompleteness in sorted-subset sequencing, despite large depth, was shown by rarefaction.

The donors were all Caucasian adults (living in Nashville, Tennessee). Of note for this clone: What it binds is unknown.

This CDR3 is built from 16 residues. Germline V gives CDR1 SEHNR, CDR2 FQNEAQ (reference sequence). The germline V and J ends were trimmed by 6 bases and 6 bases, with 21 bases remaining between them. Produced via immunoSEQ multiplex PCR; TCRdb's table is partial and in-frame only. Seen here are approximately 1.5 million clones, nearly 99% observed once, and the top ten hold roughly 0.42%. This clonotype was sampled from a man aged 25-40 years in good health. The gene calls are TRBV7-9 and TRBJ2-1; D uncertain. Sequences were obtained from naive CD4+ T cells sorted from blood. Documented subset: CD45RA+ positively selected. The DNA of the CDR3 is TGTGCCAGCAGGCGACCCAAGGAACCGGGTCGCAATGAGCAGTTCTTC. Its translation is CASRRPKEPGRNEQFF. Full variable domain (outside the CDR3, taken from reference TRBV7-9 and TRBJ2-1): DTGVSQNPRHKITKRGQNVTFRCDPISEHNRLYWYRQTLGQGPEFLTYFQNEAQLEKSRLLSDRFSAERPKGSFSTLEIQRTEQGDSAMYLCASRRPKEPGRNEQFFGPGTRLTVL.